A selection of T cell receptor beta chains follows, all from one sample in a study of post-analysis software for immune sequencing data. TCRdb re-called the PCR reads with MiXCR, one entry per CDR3 protein. The top ten hold around 0.6% of the sample, which has over 700,000 distinct CDR3 sequences, 25% to 30% seen once. Sequencing used blood. These receptors were obtained from a girl aged 10 to 17 with multiple sclerosis. The CDR3 runs from the conserved cysteine through the conserved F or W. The D gene is left open where the match is weak. Not all rows give a size; the values are once, few, many and, for expanded clones, a class.

abundance: .; j_gene: TRBJ2-7; d_gene: .; v_gene: TRBV12-3/TRBV12-4; CDR3aa: CASSPNNAGWYEQYF; CDR3nt: TGTGCCAGCAGCCCCAATAATGCGGGGTGGTACGAGCAGTACTTC
abundance: .; j_gene: TRBJ2-1; d_gene: TRBD2; v_gene: TRBV19; CDR3aa: CASRSGRVDNEQFF; CDR3nt: TGTGCCAGTAGGAGCGGGAGGGTTGACAATGAGCAGTTCTTC
abundance: .; j_gene: TRBJ2-3; d_gene: .; v_gene: TRBV27; CDR3aa: CASTKWGKTDTQYF; CDR3nt: TGTGCCAGCACCAAATGGGGGAAAACAGATACGCAGTATTTT
abundance: many; j_gene: TRBJ2-1; d_gene: TRBD1; v_gene: TRBV15; CDR3aa: CATSRDKLRDRVYEQFF; CDR3nt: TGTGCCACCAGCAGAGATAAACTCCGGGACAGGGTCTATGAGCAGTTCTTC
abundance: .; j_gene: TRBJ2-2; d_gene: .; v_gene: TRBV12-3/TRBV12-4; CDR3aa: CASTVLTRGFSNTGELFF; CDR3nt: TGTGCCAGCACCGTCTTGACTCGGGGATTTTCGAACACCGGGGAGCTGTTTTTT
abundance: .; j_gene: TRBJ2-3; d_gene: TRBD1; v_gene: TRBV4-3; CDR3aa: CASSQDDRGLGDTQYF; CDR3nt: TGCGCCAGCAGCCAAGATGACAGGGGGCTTGGAGATACGCAGTATTTT
abundance: .; j_gene: TRBJ2-3; d_gene: TRBD2; v_gene: TRBV6-4; CDR3aa: CASSLTSATDTQYF; CDR3nt: TGTGCCAGCAGTCTGACTAGCGCCACAGATACGCAGTATTTT
abundance: few; j_gene: TRBJ2-1; d_gene: TRBD2; v_gene: TRBV20-1; CDR3aa: CSASVLAGAVEQFF; CDR3nt: TGCAGTGCTAGTGTACTAGCGGGAGCAGTTGAGCAGTTCTTC
abundance: .; j_gene: TRBJ1-5; d_gene: .; v_gene: TRBV6-6; CDR3aa: CASSWAGDNQPQHF; CDR3nt: TGTGCCAGCAGTTGGGCCGGCGACAATCAGCCCCAGCATTTT
abundance: few; j_gene: TRBJ2-4; d_gene: TRBD1; v_gene: TRBV12-3/TRBV12-4; CDR3aa: CASSPGQDTAKNIQYF; CDR3nt: TGTGCCAGCAGTCCCGGACAGGACACCGCCAAAAACATTCAGTACTTC
abundance: many; j_gene: TRBJ2-1; d_gene: .; v_gene: TRBV4-1; CDR3aa: CASSQPSGKLNEQFF; CDR3nt: TGCGCCAGCAGCCAGCCCAGCGGTAAACTCAATGAGCAGTTCTTC